The next 6 T cell receptor beta chains were all read from a single sample in a study of CD8+ T cells in alopecia areata (dated 2018 in TCRdb). Library preparation employed the immunoSEQ multiplex PCR assay. To provide template for TCR sequencing, every sample had RNA extracted and reverse transcribed into cDNA. Here the immuneACCESS table is served through TCRdb, limited to in-frame sequences with V and J called. Missing clones are a known gap in these copies; in checked studies unresolved V genes cover under half, and the rest lacks a known reason. The sample table records around 200,000 clones; roughly 50% of these occur just once. About 12% of the sample is held by the ten biggest clonotypes. The intended sense of this specimen's time point label: roughly 24 weeks on oral tofacitinib. In the paper's terms, the treatment or condition label means: oral pan-JAK inhibitor, 5-10 mg twice daily. The sequencing used CD8+ T cells sorted from blood, collected at week 24, from a patient treated with tofacitinib. These receptors were obtained from a human donor with alopecia areata.

V is TRBV6-5 and J is TRBJ2-5; the match to TRBD2 covers 7 bases. The CDR3 consists of 14 residues. Germline CDR1 reads MNHEY; CDR2 reads SVGAGI. The trim removed 7 bases at V and 5 bases at J, leaving 10 bases unmatched. The CDR3 protein is CASTRSAGRETQYF. CDR3 coding DNA: TGTGCCAGCACCCGATCAGCGGGGCGGGAGACCCAGTACTTC.

This clone occurred once. V and J are TRBV7-8 and TRBJ1-1; tentatively, D is TRBD1 (6 bases). Trimming removed 5 bases from V and 0 bases from J, with 10 bases in between. The CDR3 loop spans 14 amino acids. Germline lookup yields CDR1 SGHVS and CDR2 FQNEAQ. The CDR3 DNA follows: TGTGCCAGCAGCCGACGGACAGTGAACACTGAAGCTTTCTTT. Its translation: CASSRRTVNTEAFF.

The chain is built from TRBV30 and TRBJ2-2, with D hard to call. V dropped 0 bases and J dropped 9 bases, with 8 bases sitting between them. Germline V CDR1 and CDR2: GTSNPN, SVGIG (reference sequence). CDR3 length: 12 amino acids. In nucleotides, the CDR3 is TGTGCCTGGAGTGTTACCCACAGGGAGCTGTTTTTT. This encodes CAWSVTHRELFF.

The chain has TRBV5-6 and TRBJ1-5, with 8 bases that match TRBD1. Looked up from germline, CDR1 is SGHDT and CDR2 is YYEEEE. This CDR3 is 14 amino acids long. The V gene end was trimmed by 4 bases and the J gene end by 6 bases; junction bases not matched to a gene: 6. The CDR3 spells CASSTGTGSQPQHF. The CDR3 nucleotides are TGTGCCAGCAGCACCGGGACAGGCTCTCAGCCCCAGCATTTT.

This clone was counted a few times. The rearrangement links TRBV19 to TRBJ2-3; 8 nucleotides match TRBD1. The germline CDR1 and CDR2 sequences are LNHDA and SQIVND (reference sequence). The CDR3 has 15 amino acids. Trimming cost V 0 bases and J 3 bases; bases outside gene matches: 2. The CDR3 region has the DNA TGTGCCAGTAGTATAGAAAGGACAGGGACAGATACGCAGTATTTT. Its translation: CASSIERTGTDTQYF.

This clone has a handful of counts. The rearrangement uses TRBV29-1 and TRBJ1-3; 9 positions match TRBD1. Germline V gene data show CDR1 as SQVTM and CDR2 as ANQGSEA. The J segment lost 4 bases and the V segment lost 8 bases, leaving 9 bases of the junction unmatched. CDR3 length: 14 amino acids. CDR3 sequence reads: CSTWDRERGNTIYF. CDR3 nucleotide sequence: TGCAGCACCTGGGACAGGGAGCGAGGAAACACCATATATTTT.